Listed below are T cell receptor beta chains from one sample, sequenced in a study of graft-versus-host responses after intestinal transplantation. TCRdb's copy holds only in-frame clones and misses some; the assay was immunoSEQ multiplex PCR. The repertoire has tens of thousands of clones, 85% to 95% of them found once; the top ten carry roughly two fifths. The specimen comprised PBMCs, sampled about 260 days after intestinal transplant. The receptor set was obtained from a human patient who received an intestinal transplant, so some T cells may come from the graft donor. Each CDR3 is given with its conserved first and last residue. A D gene is named only where the DNA matches it firmly. Expanded clones are given a class, and other clones once, few, many or no size at all.

-	TRBV30	TRBJ2-1	-	12	CAWSSLGGEQFF	TGTGCCTGGAGTTCTCTAGGTGGCGAGCAGTTCTTC
TRBD2	TRBV2	TRBJ2-1	-	14	CATLAGVDFHEQFF	TGTGCCACCCTGGCGGGAGTGGACTTCCATGAGCAGTTCTTC
-	TRBV27	TRBJ2-7	-	12	CASRTGTLEQYF	TGTGCCAGCAGAACCGGGACCCTCGAGCAGTACTTC
-	TRBV27	TRBJ2-2	once	20	CASSDAPRGVFSANTGELFF	TGTGCCAGCAGTGACGCCCCCAGGGGGGTTTTTAGCGCGAACACCGGGGAGCTGTTTTTT
-	TRBV10-2	TRBJ1-5	-	14	CASRPTDSNQPQHF	TGCGCCAGCAGACCGACAGATAGCAATCAGCCCCAGCATTTT
-	TRBV29-1	TRBJ2-1	-	14	CSVDAPSKYNEQFF	TGCAGCGTTGACGCACCCTCTAAATACAATGAGCAGTTCTTC
TRBD1	TRBV7-9	TRBJ1-5	-	18	CASSLVPPGQEGSQPQHF	TGTGCCAGCAGCTTAGTCCCTCCCGGACAGGAGGGTAGTCAGCCCCAGCATTTT
-	TRBV10-2	TRBJ1-1	-	11	CASSDWAGAFF	TGCGCCAGCAGTGATTGGGCAGGGGCTTTCTTT
TRBD2	TRBV10-3	TRBJ2-3	-	14	CAISASGSTDTQYF	TGTGCCATCTCGGCTAGCGGAAGCACAGATACGCAGTATTTT
-	TRBV7-9	TRBJ1-1	-	13	CASSLDRVNTHGF	TGTGCCAGCAGCTTGGACAGAGTGAACACTCACGGCTTT
-	TRBV2	TRBJ1-1	-	13	CATRRERNTEAFF	TGTGCCACCCGCAGGGAGAGGAACACTGAAGCTTTCTTT
-	TRBV19	TRBJ2-7	-	12	CASSMGVGEQYF	TGTGCCAGTAGTATGGGGGTAGGCGAGCAGTACTTC
TRBD2	TRBV10-3	TRBJ2-1	-	16	CAISESLERGYNEQFF	TGTGCCATCAGTGAGTCGTTGGAGCGGGGCTACAATGAGCAGTTCTTC
-	TRBV30	TRBJ1-3	-	14	CAWSVGASGNTIYF	TGTGCCTGGAGTGTTGGGGCATCTGGAAACACCATATATTTT
TRBD1	TRBV7-9	TRBJ1-4	-	15	CASSPQDRGSEKLFF	TGTGCCAGCAGCCCCCAGGACAGGGGTTCGGAAAAACTGTTTTTT
-	TRBV21-1	TRBJ1-5	-	15	CASSTTRGGNQPQHF	TGTGCCAGCAGCACAACCCGCGGGGGAAATCAGCCCCAGCATTTT
-	TRBV5-6	TRBJ2-4	-	16	CASSLPRDLAKNIQYF	TGTGCCAGCAGCTTACCTAGGGACCTAGCCAAAAACATTCAGTACTTC
TRBD1	TRBV7-2	TRBJ2-5	once	13	CASSLDRGETQYF	TGTGCCAGCAGCCTTGACAGGGGAGAGACCCAGTACTTC
TRBD1	TRBV18	TRBJ1-2	-	15	CASSPSGGSNQGYTF	TGTGCCAGCTCACCTTCAGGGGGGTCGAATCAAGGCTACACCTTC
TRBD2	TRBV27	TRBJ2-7	-	15	CASSLSSGSFYEQYF	TGTGCCAGCAGTTTAAGTAGCGGGAGTTTCTACGAGCAGTACTTC
TRBD1	TRBV19	TRBJ2-5	-	14	CASSERGQQETQYF	TGTGCCAGTAGTGAGAGGGGGCAACAAGAGACCCAGTACTTC
-	TRBV2	TRBJ2-5	-	13	CASSFSRQETQYF	TGTGCCAGCAGTTTTTCACGGCAAGAGACCCAGTACTTC
-	TRBV11-1	TRBJ2-5	-	12	CASSGVRETQYF	TGTGCCAGCAGCGGGGTCCGGGAGACCCAGTACTTC
-	TRBV9	TRBJ1-1	few	12	CASSGLQNEAFF	TGTGCCAGCAGCGGCTTACAGAATGAAGCTTTCTTT
-	TRBV6-5	TRBJ2-7	-	15	CASSYTGTTPYEQYF	TGTGCCAGCAGTTACACCGGGACAACTCCCTACGAGCAGTACTTC
TRBD1	TRBV4-1	TRBJ2-7	once	14	CASSQRDRGHEQYF	TGCGCCAGCAGCCAGAGGGACAGGGGGCACGAGCAGTACTTC
TRBD2	TRBV2	TRBJ2-1	few	16	CASSELTSGIYNEQFF	TGTGCCAGCAGTGAGTTGACTAGCGGGATCTACAATGAGCAGTTCTTC
TRBD2	TRBV19	TRBJ2-7	-	15	CASSTPRLADYEQYF	TGTGCCAGTAGTACACCTCGACTAGCCGACTACGAGCAGTACTTC
TRBD1	TRBV28	TRBJ1-2	-	22	CASSGPRDRDEGGVWEETGYTF	TGTGCCAGCAGTGGACCCAGGGACAGGGACGAAGGTGGGGTATGGGAGGAAACAGGCTACACCTTC
-	TRBV13	TRBJ2-1	-	12	CASSGGVGEQFF	TGTGCCAGCAGCGGAGGGGTGGGTGAGCAGTTCTTC
-	TRBV27	TRBJ2-3	-	13	CASSWMDGDTQYF	TGTGCCAGCAGTTGGATGGACGGGGATACGCAGTATTTT
-	TRBV27	TRBJ2-7	-	13	CASSFSLAYEQYF	TGTGCCAGCAGTTTCAGTCTAGCCTACGAGCAGTACTTC
-	TRBV27	TRBJ2-7	-	16	CASSLSKGASVYEQYF	TGTGCCAGCAGTTTATCGAAAGGTGCAAGTGTCTACGAGCAGTACTTC
-	TRBV13	TRBJ2-2	-	16	CASSSQGYIGTGELFF	TGTGCCAGCAGCTCACAGGGTTATATAGGCACCGGGGAGCTGTTTTTT
-	TRBV11-2	TRBJ2-3	-	14	CASSSSGATDTQYF	TGTGCCAGCAGCTCCTCGGGGGCGACAGATACGCAGTATTTT
TRBD1	TRBV27	TRBJ1-4	-	15	CASSFYPGQGEELFF	TGTGCCAGCAGTTTTTACCCAGGACAGGGGGAGGAACTGTTTTTT
TRBD1	TRBV28	TRBJ2-1	-	16	CASSPPDRGATMRQFF	TGTGCCAGCAGTCCGCCGGACAGGGGGGCTACAATGAGGCAGTTCTTC